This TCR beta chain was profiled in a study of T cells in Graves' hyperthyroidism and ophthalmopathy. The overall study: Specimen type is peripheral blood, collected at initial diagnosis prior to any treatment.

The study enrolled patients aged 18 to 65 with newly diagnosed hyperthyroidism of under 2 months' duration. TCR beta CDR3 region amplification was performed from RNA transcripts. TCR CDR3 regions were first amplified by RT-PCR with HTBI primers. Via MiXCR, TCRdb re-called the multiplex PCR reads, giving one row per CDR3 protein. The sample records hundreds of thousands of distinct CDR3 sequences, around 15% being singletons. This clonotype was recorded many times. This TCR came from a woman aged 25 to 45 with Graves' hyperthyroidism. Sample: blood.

The CDR3 nucleotides are TGTGCTAGTAACCGGGACAGCTACAATGAGCAGTTCTTC. Encoded protein: CASNRDSYNEQFF. V and J are TRBV12-5 and TRBJ2-1; 7 nucleotides match TRBD1. With V trimmed by 8 bases and J by 3 bases, 4 bases remained unmatched. This CDR3 has 13 residues. Germline CDR1 is LGHNT and CDR2 is FRNRAP.